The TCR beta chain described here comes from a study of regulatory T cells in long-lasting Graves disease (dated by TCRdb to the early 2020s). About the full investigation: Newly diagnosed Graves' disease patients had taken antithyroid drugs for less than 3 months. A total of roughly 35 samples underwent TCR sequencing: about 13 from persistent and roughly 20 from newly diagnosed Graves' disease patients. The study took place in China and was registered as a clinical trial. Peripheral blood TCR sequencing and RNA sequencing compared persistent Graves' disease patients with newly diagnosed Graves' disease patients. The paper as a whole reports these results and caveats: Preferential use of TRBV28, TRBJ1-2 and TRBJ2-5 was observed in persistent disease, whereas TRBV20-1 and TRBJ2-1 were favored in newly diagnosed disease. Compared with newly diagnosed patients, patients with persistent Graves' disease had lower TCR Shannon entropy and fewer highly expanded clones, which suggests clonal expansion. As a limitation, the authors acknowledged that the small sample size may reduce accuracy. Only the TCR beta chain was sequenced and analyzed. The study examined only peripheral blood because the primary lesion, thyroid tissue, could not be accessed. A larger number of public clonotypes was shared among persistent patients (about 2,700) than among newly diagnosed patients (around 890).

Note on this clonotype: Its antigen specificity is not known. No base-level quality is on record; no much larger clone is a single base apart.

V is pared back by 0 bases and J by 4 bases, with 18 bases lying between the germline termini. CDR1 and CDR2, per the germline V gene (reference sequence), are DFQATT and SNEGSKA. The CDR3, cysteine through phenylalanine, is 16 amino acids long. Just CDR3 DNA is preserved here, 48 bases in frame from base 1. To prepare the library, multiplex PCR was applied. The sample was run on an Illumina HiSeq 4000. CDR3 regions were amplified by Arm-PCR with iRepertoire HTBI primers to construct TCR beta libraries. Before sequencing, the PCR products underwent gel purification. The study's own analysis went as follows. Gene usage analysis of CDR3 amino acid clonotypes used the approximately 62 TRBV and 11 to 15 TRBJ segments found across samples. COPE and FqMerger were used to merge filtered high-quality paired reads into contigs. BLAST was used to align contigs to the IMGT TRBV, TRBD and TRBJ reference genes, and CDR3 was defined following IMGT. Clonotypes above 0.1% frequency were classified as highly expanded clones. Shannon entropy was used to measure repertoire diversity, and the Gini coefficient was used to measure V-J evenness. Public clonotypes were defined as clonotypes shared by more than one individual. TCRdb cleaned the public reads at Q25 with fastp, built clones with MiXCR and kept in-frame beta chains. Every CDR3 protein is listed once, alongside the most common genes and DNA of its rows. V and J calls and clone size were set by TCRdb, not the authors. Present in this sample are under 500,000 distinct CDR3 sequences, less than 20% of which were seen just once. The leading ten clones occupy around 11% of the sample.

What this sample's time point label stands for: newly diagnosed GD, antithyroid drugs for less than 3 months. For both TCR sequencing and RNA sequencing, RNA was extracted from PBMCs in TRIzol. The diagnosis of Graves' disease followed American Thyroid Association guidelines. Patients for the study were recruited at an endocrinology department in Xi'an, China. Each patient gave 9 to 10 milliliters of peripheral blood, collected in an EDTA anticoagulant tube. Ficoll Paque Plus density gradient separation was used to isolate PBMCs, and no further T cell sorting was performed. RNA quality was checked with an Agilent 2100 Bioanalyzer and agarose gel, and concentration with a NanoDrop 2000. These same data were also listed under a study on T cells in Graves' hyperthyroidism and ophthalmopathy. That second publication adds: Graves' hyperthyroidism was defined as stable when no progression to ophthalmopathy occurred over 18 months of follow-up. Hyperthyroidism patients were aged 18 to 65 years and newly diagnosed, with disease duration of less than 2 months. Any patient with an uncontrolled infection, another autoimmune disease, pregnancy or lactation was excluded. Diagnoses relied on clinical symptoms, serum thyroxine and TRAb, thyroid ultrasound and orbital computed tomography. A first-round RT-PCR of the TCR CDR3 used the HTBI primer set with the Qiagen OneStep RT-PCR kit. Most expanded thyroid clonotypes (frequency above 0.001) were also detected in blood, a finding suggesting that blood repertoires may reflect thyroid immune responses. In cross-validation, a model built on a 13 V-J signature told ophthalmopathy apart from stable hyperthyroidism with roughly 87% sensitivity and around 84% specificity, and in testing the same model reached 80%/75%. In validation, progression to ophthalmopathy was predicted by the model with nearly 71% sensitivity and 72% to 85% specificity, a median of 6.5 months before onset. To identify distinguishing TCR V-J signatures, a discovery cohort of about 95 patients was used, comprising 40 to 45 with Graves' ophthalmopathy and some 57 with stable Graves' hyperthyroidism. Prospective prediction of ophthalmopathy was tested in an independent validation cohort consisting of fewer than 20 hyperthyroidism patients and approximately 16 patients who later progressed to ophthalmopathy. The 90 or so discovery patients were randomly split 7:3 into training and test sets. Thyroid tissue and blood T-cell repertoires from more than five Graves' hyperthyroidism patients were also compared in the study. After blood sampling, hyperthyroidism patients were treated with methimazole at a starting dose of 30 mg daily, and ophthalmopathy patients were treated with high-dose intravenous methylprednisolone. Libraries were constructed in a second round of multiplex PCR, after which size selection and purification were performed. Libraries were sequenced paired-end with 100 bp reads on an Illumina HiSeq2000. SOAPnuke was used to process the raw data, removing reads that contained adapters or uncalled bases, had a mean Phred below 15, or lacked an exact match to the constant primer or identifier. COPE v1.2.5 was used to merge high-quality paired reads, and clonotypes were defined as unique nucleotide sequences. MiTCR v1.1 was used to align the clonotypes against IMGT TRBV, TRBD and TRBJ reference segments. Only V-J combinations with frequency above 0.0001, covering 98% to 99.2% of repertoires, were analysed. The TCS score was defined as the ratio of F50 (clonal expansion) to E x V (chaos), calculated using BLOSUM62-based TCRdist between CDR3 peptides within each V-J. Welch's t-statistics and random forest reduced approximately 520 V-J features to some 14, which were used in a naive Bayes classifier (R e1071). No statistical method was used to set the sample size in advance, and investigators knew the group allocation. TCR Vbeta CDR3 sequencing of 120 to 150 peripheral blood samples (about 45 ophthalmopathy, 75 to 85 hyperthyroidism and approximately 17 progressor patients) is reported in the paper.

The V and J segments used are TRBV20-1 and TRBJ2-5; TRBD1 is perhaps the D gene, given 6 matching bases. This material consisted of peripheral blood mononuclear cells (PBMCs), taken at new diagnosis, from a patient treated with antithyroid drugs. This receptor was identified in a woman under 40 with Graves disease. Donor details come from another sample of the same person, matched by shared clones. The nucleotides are TGCAGTGCTAGAGATCGACAGGAGAGTCTTGGAGAGACCCAGTACTTC. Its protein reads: CSARDRQESLGETQYF.